What follows are 23 T cell receptor beta chains derived from one specimen sequenced in a study of OX40 agonist ivuxolimab in advanced cancers. Libraries were prepared by immunoSEQ multiplex PCR; TCRdb keeps only in-frame clonotypes and omits some of them. Among under 90,000 clones listed, 90% to 95% were seen once. The input for sequencing was CD4+ or CD8+ T cells sorted from blood, taken in a trial of the OX40 agonist ivuxolimab. The receptors derive from an adult with an advanced solid tumor such as melanoma, head and neck, liver or kidney cancer.

The rearrangement links TRBV2 to TRBJ2-2; a possible D gene is TRBD1 (6 bases). Deletions cut 5 bases from V and 0 bases from J, with 13 bases between. CDR3 length equals 16 residues. The germline gives CDR1 SNHLY, CDR2 FYNNEI. CDR3 region: CASSYRVTSNTGELFF. CDR3 coding DNA: TGTGCCAGCAGTTACAGGGTTACCTCGAACACCGGGGAGCTGTTTTTT. Complete variable domain (other parts from reference TRBV2 and TRBJ2-2): EPEVTQTPSHQVTQMGQEVILRCVPISNHLYFYWYRQILGQKVEFLVSFYNNEISEKSEIFDDQFSVERPDGSNFTLKIRSTKLEDSAMYFCASSYRVTSNTGELFFGEGSRLTVL.

The chain couples TRBV5-5 to TRBJ1-5; no firm D call. This CDR3 is 14 amino acids long. V lost 3 bases, J lost 6 bases, and 13 bases lay in between. Germline loops: CDR1 SGHKS, CDR2 YYEKEE (reference sequence). In DNA form, the CDR3 reads TGTGCCAGCAGCTCCCGGGGTGTGGGTCAGCCCCAGCATTTT. Translating gives CASSSRGVGQPQHF.

The rearrangement links TRBV7-2 to TRBJ2-3, with 8 bases aligning to TRBD2. The junction had 9 bases not matched to a gene; V was cut back by 4 bases and J by 0 bases. From germline, CDR1 is SGHTA and CDR2 FQGNSA. The CDR3 runs 17 residues. CDR3 residues: CASSSSGLAPSTDTQYF. The CDR3 coding sequence is TGTGCCAGCAGCTCTAGCGGGCTCGCCCCTAGCACAGATACGCAGTATTTT.

The V and J genes are TRBV7-3 and TRBJ1-5; the D is unclear. Germline lookup yields CDR1 SGHTA and CDR2 FQGTGA. Trimming cost V 8 bases and J 6 bases, with 11 bases left between them. The CDR3 runs 12 residues. The CDR3 reads CASSGLGQPQHF. The CDR3 coding sequence is TGTGCCAGCTCAGGTCTTGGTCAGCCCCAGCATTTT.

The chain has TRBV4-1 and TRBJ2-5; 10 positions match TRBD2. V shed 5 bases and J 4 bases; nucleotides not matched to a gene: 4. Germline V lookup: CDR1 MGHRA, CDR2 YSYEKL. The CDR3 spans 14 residues. The CDR3 DNA reads TGCGCCAGCAGCTTTCCTAGCGGGAGAGAGACCCAGTACTTC. Amino acid sequence: CASSFPSGRETQYF.

This chain connects TRBV6-4 to TRBJ1-5; D is perhaps TRBD1 (6 bases). The CDR3 extends over 14 amino acids. Germline CDR1 MRHNA, CDR2 SNTAGT. Trimming left V 8 bases short and J 6 bases short, with 17 bases between. CDR3 in DNA: TGTGCCAGCCAAACAGGGAGTAGAGGTCAGCCCCAGCATTTT. This sequence encodes CASQTGSRGQPQHF.

The chain joins TRBV5-4 to TRBJ1-2, with 8 bases fitting TRBD1. In germline, CDR1 is SGHNT, CDR2 YYREEE (reference sequence). With V trimmed by 4 bases and J by 8 bases, 7 bases remained unmatched. The CDR3 sequence is 13 residues long. CDR3 nucleotide sequence: TGTGCCAGCAGCCGGCAGGGGACAGGAGGCTACACCTTC. Translation gives CASSRQGTGGYTF.

CDR3 coding DNA: TGTGCCAGCACTGAACCCGGACAGGGTGGCGGCTACACCTTC. Amino acids: CASTEPGQGGGYTF. This chain links TRBV28 with TRBJ1-2; TRBD1 matches at 8 bases. The CDR3 has 14 amino acids. Per germline, CDR1 MDHEN and CDR2 SYDVKM. The trim removed 7 bases at V and 8 bases at J, leaving 12 bases unmatched.

This clone was counted between two and nine times. The rearrangement uses TRBV7-3 and TRBJ1-1, with D hard to call. Germline V gene sequence: CDR1 SGHTA, CDR2 FQGTGA. This CDR3 spans 13 amino acids. Trimming removed 6 bases at V and 1 base at J, with 9 bases between. CDR3 nucleotide sequence: TGTGCCAGCAGTTCTGACCCGAACACTGAAGCTTTCTTT. It codes for CASSSDPNTEAFF.

The chain employs TRBV27 and TRBJ2-5; no firm D call. Trimming removed 3 bases from V and 5 bases from J, with 7 bases in between. The CDR3 loop spans 12 amino acids. CDR1 and CDR2 from the germline V gene are MNHEY and SMNVEV (reference sequence). As DNA, the CDR3 is TGTGCCAGCAGTTTCTTTGGGGAGACCCAGTACTTC. Residues: CASSFFGETQYF.

This clone appeared a single time. This chain uses TRBV30 with TRBJ1-2; 12 bases match TRBD1. CDR1 and CDR2 from the germline V gene are GTSNPN and SVGIG (reference sequence). After removal of 1 base from V and 7 bases from J, the junction contained 4 bases not matched to a gene. The CDR3 extends over 14 amino acids. CDR3 region: CAWSAGQGAPGYTF. The DNA of the CDR3 is TGTGCCTGGAGTGCGGGACAGGGGGCGCCTGGCTACACCTTC.

The rearrangement links TRBV5-1 to TRBJ2-7, with D perhaps TRBD1 (6 bases). Germline V gene data show CDR1 as SGHRS and CDR2 as YFSETQ. The CDR3 loop spans 15 amino acids. The V end was cut by 2 bases, the J end by 4 bases, with 16 bases between. The CDR3 bases are TGCGCCAGCAGCTTCAATCCGACAGGTCCGTACGAGCAGTACTTC. This translates into CASSFNPTGPYEQYF.

The CDR3 DNA reads as TGCGCCAGCAGCTTGGTTACGGGACTAGCGGGAGAGAATGAGCAGTTCTTC. Translating it yields CASSLVTGLAGENEQFF. The V and J genes are TRBV5-1 and TRBJ2-1; 14 bases align to TRBD2. After removal of 0 bases from V and 7 bases from J, the junction contained 6 bases not matched to a gene. Per germline, CDR1 SGHRS and CDR2 YFSETQ. The length of the CDR3 is 17 residues. Full variable domain (rest looked up from reference TRBV5-1 and TRBJ2-1): KAGVTQTPRYLIKTRGQQVTLSCSPISGHRSVSWYQQTPGQGLQFLFEYFSETQRNKGNFPGRFSGRQFSNSRSEMNVSTLELGDSALYLCASSLVTGLAGENEQFFGPGTRLTVL.

J is TRBJ2-3 and V is TRBV11-3, with D unresolved. Germline loops: CDR1 SGHNT, CDR2 YENEEA. There are 13 residues in the CDR3. The ends were cut back, 1 base at V and 4 bases at J, with 6 bases in the middle. The CDR3 DNA is TGTGCCAGCAGCTTAGCGTTCCCAGATACGCAGTATTTT. As protein: CASSLAFPDTQYF.

This chain connects TRBV30 to TRBJ1-2; 7 positions match TRBD1. There are 11 residues in the CDR3. Germline CDR1 and CDR2: GTSNPN and SVGIG (reference sequence). CDR3 DNA: TGTGCGGCGAGGGGGCAAGCTGGCTACACCTTC. Translation gives CAARGQAGYTF.

This sequence joins TRBV30 and TRBJ1-5; D gene ambiguous. V lost 5 bases and J 5 bases, leaving 10 bases between the germline ends. The CDR3 has 12 residues. Germline loops: CDR1 GTSNPN, CDR2 SVGIG (reference sequence). CDR3 region: CAWSRSDQPQHF. The CDR3 DNA sequence: TGTGCCTGGTCCCGAAGCGATCAGCCCCAGCATTTT.

The V gene is TRBV4-3, the J gene TRBJ1-2; perhaps TRBD1 as D (5 bases). The CDR3 has 18 residues. V dropped 0 bases and J dropped 7 bases, with 24 bases sitting between them. CDR1 LGHNA and CDR2 YSLEER come from the germline V gene. The CDR3 sequence is CASSQDLSGSRDLSGYTF. The CDR3 nucleotides are TGCGCCAGCAGCCAAGATCTGTCCGGGAGCAGGGACCTCTCTGGCTACACCTTC.

The CDR3 DNA reads as TGTGCCAGCAGCTTAACAGGGGGCAATGAGCAGTTCTTC. Its protein product is CASSLTGGNEQFF. The chain has TRBV7-3 and TRBJ2-1, with D tentatively TRBD1 (6 bases). This CDR3 spans 13 amino acids. CDR1 and CDR2 (germline): SGHTA, FQGTGA. V was pared by 0 bases and J by 6 bases, with 6 bases between.

This sequence joins TRBV28 and TRBJ2-1; D possibly matches TRBD1 or TRBD2 (5 bases each). Trimming left V 5 bases short and J 6 bases short, with 17 bases between. The germline V gene encodes CDR1 MDHEN and CDR2 SYDVKM. The CDR3 contains 15 residues. The CDR3 reads CASSPDRGLFNEQFF. DNA for the CDR3: TGTGCCAGCAGTCCCGACCGGGGCCTTTTCAATGAGCAGTTCTTC.

V and J are TRBV5-1 and TRBJ1-2; TRBD1 matches 8 bases. Germline V gene data show CDR1 as SGHRS and CDR2 as YFSETQ. This CDR3 contains 14 residues. V lost 4 bases to trimming and J lost 5 bases; unmatched junction nucleotides: 7. In DNA, the CDR3 is TGCGCCAGCAGCCCCGGGACAGGATTATATGGCTACACCTTC. Translating gives CASSPGTGLYGYTF.

V gene TRBV5-1 combines with J gene TRBJ2-3; the match to TRBD2 covers 15 bases. Trimming at V came to 4 bases and at J to 4 bases, leaving 7 bases not matched to a gene. Germline CDR1 reads SGHRS; CDR2 reads YFSETQ. The CDR3 contains 17 residues. CDR3 region: CASSHGLAGGPADTQYF. CDR3 DNA: TGCGCCAGCAGCCACGGACTAGCGGGGGGGCCTGCAGATACGCAGTATTTT.

The chain uses TRBV7-8 and TRBJ2-5; D perhaps matches TRBD2 (7 bases). The CDR3 sequence is 15 residues long. Trimming removed 11 bases from V and 1 base from J, with 20 bases in between. The germline V gene encodes CDR1 SGHVS and CDR2 FQNEAQ. CDR3 in amino acids: CAGGGRGSLQETQYF. DNA for the CDR3: TGTGCCGGGGGCGGGCGGGGGTCCCTCCAAGAGACCCAGTACTTC.

This chain uses TRBV4-1 with TRBJ1-4; 7 nucleotides align to TRBD1. There are 15 residues in the CDR3. In germline, CDR1 is MGHRA, CDR2 YSYEKL. The junction had 5 bases not matched to a gene; V was cut back by 4 bases and J by 3 bases. CDR3 nucleotide sequence: TGCGCCAGCAGCCGCGAGACAGGGCCTAATGAAAAACTGTTTTTT. This codes for CASSRETGPNEKLFF.